One T cell receptor (beta chain) is described in this entry. Peripheral blood, about 10 milliliters per donor, was collected. It was with a sample-barcoded 5' primer and a J-beta primer mix that a second PCR of roughly 7 to 12 cycles was run. TCRdb reprocessed the 5' RACE reads with MiXCR, giving one entry per CDR3 protein. The sample includes 790,000 or so distinct CDR3 sequences, about 45% of them seen just once. There are 15 residues in the CDR3. Trimming cost V 7 bases and J 6 bases; bases outside gene matches: 9. The data derive from a study of blood T cells in healthy people across ages. The TCR originated in an elderly man in good health. Sequenced: blood. The chain uses TRBV12-3 or TRBV12-4 and TRBJ2-2, with TRBD1 matching 9 bases. Here the CDR3 reads CASTRQGVVAGELFF. In DNA, the CDR3 is TGTGCCAGCACCCGACAGGGGGTCGTCGCCGGGGAGCTGTTTTTT.